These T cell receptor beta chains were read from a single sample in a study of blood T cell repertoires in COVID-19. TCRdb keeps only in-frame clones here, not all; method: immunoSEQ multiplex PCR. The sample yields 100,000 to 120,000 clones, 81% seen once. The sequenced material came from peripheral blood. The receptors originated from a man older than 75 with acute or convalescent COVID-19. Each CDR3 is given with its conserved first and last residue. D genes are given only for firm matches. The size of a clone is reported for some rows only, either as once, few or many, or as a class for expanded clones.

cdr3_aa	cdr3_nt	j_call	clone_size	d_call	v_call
CASSEGTGYLGFAGNTIYF	TGTGCCAGCAGTGAAGGGACAGGGTATTTGGGGTTTGCTGGAAACACCATATATTTT	TRBJ1-3	once	TRBD1	TRBV6-1
CASSQGWGEKNIQYF	TGCGCCAGCAGCCAAGGTTGGGGAGAAAAAAACATTCAGTACTTC	TRBJ2-4	-	-	TRBV4-3
CASQGTRGLRGEKLFF	TGTGCCAGTCAAGGGACAAGGGGGCTCAGAGGTGAAAAACTGTTTTTT	TRBJ1-4	-	TRBD1	TRBV19
CASSFKRTAQTDTQYF	TGTGCCAGCAGCTTCAAGCGGACAGCACAAACAGATACGCAGTATTTT	TRBJ2-3	-	-	TRBV7-6
CASSATTSHNEQFF	TGTGCCAGCAGCGCCACCACTAGCCACAATGAGCAGTTCTTC	TRBJ2-1	-	-	TRBV7-3
CASSLTGITNEKLFF	TGTGCCAGCTCACTTACAGGGATAACTAATGAAAAACTGTTTTTT	TRBJ1-4	-	-	TRBV18
CASSSTTGGGYNEQFF	TGTGCCAGCAGCTCGACAACAGGGGGCGGCTACAATGAGCAGTTCTTC	TRBJ2-1	-	TRBD1	TRBV7-3
CASSWVRPGGHEQYF	TGTGCCAGCAGTTGGGTCCGGCCAGGCGGGCACGAGCAGTACTTC	TRBJ2-7	few	-	TRBV28
CASRQGAEDSPLHF	TGTGCCAGCCGACAGGGGGCTGAGGATTCACCCCTCCACTTT	TRBJ1-6	-	TRBD1	TRBV6-5
CASRSIDRVDQPQHF	TGTGCCAGCAGAAGTATTGACAGGGTGGATCAGCCCCAGCATTTT	TRBJ1-5	-	TRBD1	TRBV28
CASSLPFSEYNEQFF	TGTGCCAGCAGCCTACCATTCTCCGAGTACAATGAGCAGTTCTTC	TRBJ2-1	-	-	TRBV5-4
CASSHRSPGDTIYF	TGTGCCAGCAGCCACAGGTCCCCGGGGGACACCATATATTTT	TRBJ1-3	-	-	TRBV6-5
CASSLQGGSYEQYF	TGTGCCAGCAGCTTACAAGGCGGCTCCTACGAGCAGTACTTC	TRBJ2-7	-	-	TRBV7-2
CASTPRGYTEAFF	TGTGCCAGCACCCCGCGAGGGTACACTGAAGCTTTCTTT	TRBJ1-1	-	-	TRBV6-5
CASSSSVQETQYF	TGTGCCAGCAGCTCAAGCGTACAAGAGACCCAGTACTTC	TRBJ2-5	-	-	TRBV7-3
CASSYYGEGLQETQYF	TGCGCCAGCAGTTACTACGGGGAGGGTCTCCAAGAGACCCAGTACTTC	TRBJ2-5	-	TRBD2	TRBV5-1
CASRTMGFEQYF	TGTGCCAGCAGGACAATGGGTTTCGAGCAGTACTTC	TRBJ2-7	-	-	TRBV2
CASSQGSGRAAYEQYF	TGTGCCAGCAGCCAGGGCAGCGGGAGGGCCGCCTACGAGCAGTACTTC	TRBJ2-7	few	TRBD2	TRBV14
CASSGTGLDTQYF	TGTGCCAGCTCAGGGACAGGGCTAGATACGCAGTATTTT	TRBJ2-3	-	TRBD1	TRBV5-4
CASRPQGGLYYEQYF	TGTGCCAGCAGACCTCAAGGGGGCCTTTACTACGAGCAGTACTTC	TRBJ2-7	-	TRBD1	TRBV28
CASSELGPQYF	TGTGCCAGCAGTGAGTTGGGGCCCCAGTACTTC	TRBJ2-5	-	-	TRBV2
CASSLVAGNTEAFF	TGCGCCAGCAGCTTGGTGGCAGGGAACACTGAAGCTTTCTTT	TRBJ1-1	-	-	TRBV5-1
CASTQLGQGAYNEQFF	TGTGCCAGCACTCAATTGGGACAGGGGGCTTACAATGAGCAGTTCTTC	TRBJ2-1	-	TRBD1	TRBV18
CSVLEGYNEPQHF	TGCAGCGTCCTCGAGGGATACAACGAGCCCCAGCATTTT	TRBJ1-5	-	-	TRBV29-1
CASSLRSGQSGNTIYF	TGTGCCAGCAGCTTAAGGTCAGGGCAGTCTGGAAACACCATATATTTT	TRBJ1-3	few	-	TRBV7-2